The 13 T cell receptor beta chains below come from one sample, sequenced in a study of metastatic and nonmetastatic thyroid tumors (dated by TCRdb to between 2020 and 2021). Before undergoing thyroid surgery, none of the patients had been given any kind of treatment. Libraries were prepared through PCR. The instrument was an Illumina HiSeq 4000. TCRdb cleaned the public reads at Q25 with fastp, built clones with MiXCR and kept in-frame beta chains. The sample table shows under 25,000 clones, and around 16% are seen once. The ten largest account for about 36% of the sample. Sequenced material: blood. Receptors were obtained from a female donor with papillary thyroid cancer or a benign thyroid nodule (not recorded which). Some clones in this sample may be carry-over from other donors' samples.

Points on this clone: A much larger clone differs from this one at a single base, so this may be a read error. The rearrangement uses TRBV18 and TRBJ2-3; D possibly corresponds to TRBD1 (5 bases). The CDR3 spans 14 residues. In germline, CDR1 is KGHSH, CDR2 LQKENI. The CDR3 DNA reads TGTGCCAGCTCACCAGCGACAGACACAGATACGCGGTATTTT. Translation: CASSPATDTDTRYF.

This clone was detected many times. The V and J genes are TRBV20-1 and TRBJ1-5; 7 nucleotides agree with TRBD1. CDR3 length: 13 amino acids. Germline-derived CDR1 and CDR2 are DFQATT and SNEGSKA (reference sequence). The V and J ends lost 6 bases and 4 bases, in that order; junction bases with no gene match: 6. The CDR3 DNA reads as TGCAGTGCCGCTCGGGACAGTAATCAGCCCCAGCATTTT. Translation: CSAARDSNQPQHF.

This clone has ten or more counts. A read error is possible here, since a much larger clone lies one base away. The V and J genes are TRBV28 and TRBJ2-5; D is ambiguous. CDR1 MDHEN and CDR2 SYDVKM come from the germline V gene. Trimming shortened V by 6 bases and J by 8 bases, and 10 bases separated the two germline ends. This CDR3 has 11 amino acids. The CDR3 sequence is CASSGGRTQYF. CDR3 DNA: TGTGCCAGCAGCGGTGGCAGAACCCAGTACTTC.

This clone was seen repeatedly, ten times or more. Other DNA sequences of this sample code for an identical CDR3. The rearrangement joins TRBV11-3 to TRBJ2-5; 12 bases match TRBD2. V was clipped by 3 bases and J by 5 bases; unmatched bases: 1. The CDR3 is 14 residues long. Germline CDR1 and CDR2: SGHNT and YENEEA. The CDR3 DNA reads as TGTGCCAGCAGCTTGACTAGCGGGAGCGAGACCCAGTACTTC. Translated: CASSLTSGSETQYF.

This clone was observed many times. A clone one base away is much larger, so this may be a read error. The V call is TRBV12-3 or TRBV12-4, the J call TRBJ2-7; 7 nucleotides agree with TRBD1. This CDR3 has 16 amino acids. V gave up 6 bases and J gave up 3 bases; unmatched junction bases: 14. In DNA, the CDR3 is TGTGCCAGCAGCAACCTCCCGGGACAGTCTGACTACGAGCAGTACTTC. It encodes CASSNLPGQSDYEQYF.

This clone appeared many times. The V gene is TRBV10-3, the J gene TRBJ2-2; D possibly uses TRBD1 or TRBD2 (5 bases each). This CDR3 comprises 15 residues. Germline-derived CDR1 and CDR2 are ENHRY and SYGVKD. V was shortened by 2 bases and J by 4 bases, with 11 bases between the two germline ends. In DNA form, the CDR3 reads TGTGCCATCAGTGAGAAAGGGGACGGCACCGGGGAGCTGTTTTTT. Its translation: CAISEKGDGTGELFF.

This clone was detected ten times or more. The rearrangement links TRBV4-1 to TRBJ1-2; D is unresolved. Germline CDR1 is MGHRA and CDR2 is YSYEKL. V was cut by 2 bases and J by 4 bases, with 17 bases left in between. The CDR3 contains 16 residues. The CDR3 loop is CASSQSGLGLGYGYTF. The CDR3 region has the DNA TGCGCCAGCAGCCAAAGCGGGCTGGGATTAGGCTATGGCTACACCTTC.

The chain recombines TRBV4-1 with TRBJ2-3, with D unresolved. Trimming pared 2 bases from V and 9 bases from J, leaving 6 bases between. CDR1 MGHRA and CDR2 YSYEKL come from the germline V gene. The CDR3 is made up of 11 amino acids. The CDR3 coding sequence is TGCGCCAGCAGCCAAAAGGGAACGCAGTATTTT. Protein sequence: CASSQKGTQYF.

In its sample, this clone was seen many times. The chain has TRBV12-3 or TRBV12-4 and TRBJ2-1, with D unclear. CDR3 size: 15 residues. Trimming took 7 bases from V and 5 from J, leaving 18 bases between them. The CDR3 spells CASIVDQGGDNEQFF. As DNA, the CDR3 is TGTGCCAGCATCGTAGACCAAGGCGGCGACAATGAGCAGTTCTTC.

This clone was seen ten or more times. The CDR3 DNA reads as TGTGCCAGCAATGGACAGGGGGAATACGAGCAGTACTTC. The encoded protein is CASNGQGEYEQYF. This chain joins TRBV28 and TRBJ2-7; 10 bases fit TRBD1. V trimming: 7 bases; J trimming: 4 bases; junction bases outside the gene matches: 4. The germline gives CDR1 MDHEN, CDR2 SYDVKM. The CDR3 is made up of 13 amino acids.

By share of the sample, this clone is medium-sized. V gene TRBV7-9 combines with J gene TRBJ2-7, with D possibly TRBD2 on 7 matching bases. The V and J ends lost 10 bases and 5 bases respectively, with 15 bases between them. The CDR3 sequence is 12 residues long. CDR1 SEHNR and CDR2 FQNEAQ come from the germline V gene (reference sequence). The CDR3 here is CAIDLGGDEQYF. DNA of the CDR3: TGTGCCATAGACCTAGGGGGGGACGAGCAGTACTTC.

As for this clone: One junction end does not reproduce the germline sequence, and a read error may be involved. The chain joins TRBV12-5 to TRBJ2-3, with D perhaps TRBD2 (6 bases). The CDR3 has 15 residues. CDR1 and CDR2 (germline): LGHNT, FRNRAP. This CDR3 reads CASGFSGVSTDTQYF. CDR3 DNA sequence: TGCGCTAGTGGTTTTTCGGGAGTTAGCACAGATACGCAGTATTTT.

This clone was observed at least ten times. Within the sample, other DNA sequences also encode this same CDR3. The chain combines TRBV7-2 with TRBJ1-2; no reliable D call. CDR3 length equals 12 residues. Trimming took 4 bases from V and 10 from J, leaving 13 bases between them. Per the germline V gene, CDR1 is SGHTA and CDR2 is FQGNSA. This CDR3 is CASSWTSGPYTF. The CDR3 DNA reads TGTGCCAGCAGCTGGACGTCCGGGCCCTACACCTTC.